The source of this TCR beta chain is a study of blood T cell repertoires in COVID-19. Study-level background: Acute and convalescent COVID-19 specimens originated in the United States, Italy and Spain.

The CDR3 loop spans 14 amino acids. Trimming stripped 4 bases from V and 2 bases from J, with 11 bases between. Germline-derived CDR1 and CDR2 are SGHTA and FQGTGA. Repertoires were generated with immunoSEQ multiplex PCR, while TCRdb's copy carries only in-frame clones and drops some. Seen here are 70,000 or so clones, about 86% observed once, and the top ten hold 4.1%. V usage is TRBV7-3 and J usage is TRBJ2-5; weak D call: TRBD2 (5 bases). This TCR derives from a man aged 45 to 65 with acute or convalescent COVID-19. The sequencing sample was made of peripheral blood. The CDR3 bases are TGTGCCAGCAGCTCCGGGGTGGATCAAGAGACCCAGTACTTC. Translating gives CASSSGVDQETQYF.